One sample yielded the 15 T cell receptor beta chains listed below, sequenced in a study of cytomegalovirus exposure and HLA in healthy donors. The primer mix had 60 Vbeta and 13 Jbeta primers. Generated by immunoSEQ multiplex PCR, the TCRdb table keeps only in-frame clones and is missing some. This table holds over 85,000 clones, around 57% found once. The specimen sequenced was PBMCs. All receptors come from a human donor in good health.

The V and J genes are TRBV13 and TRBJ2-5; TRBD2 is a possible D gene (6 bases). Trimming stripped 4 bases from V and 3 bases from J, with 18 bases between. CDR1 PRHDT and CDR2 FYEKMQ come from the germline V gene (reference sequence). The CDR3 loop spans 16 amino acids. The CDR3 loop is CASSSQGGTVKETQYF. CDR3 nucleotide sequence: TGTGCCAGCAGCTCTCAGGGCGGGACTGTTAAAGAGACCCAGTACTTC.

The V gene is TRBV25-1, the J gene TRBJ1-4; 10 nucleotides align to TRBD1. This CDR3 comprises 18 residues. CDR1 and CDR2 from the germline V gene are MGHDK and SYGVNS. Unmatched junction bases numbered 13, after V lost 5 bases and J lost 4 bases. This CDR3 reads CASSPRQGAKYINEKLFF. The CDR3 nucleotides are TGTGCCAGCAGTCCTCGACAGGGGGCAAAGTATATTAATGAAAAACTGTTTTTT.

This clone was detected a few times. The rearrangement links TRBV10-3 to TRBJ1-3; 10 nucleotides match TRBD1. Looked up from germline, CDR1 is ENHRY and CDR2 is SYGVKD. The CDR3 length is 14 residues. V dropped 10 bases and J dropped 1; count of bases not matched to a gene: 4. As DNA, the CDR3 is TGTGCCACCCGGGACAGGGGTTCTGGAAACACCATATATTTT. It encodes CATRDRGSGNTIYF.

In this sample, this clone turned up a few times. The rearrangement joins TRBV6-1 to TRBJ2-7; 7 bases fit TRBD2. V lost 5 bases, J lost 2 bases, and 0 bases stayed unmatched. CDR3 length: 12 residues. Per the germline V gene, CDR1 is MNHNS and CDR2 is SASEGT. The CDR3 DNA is TGTGCCAGCAGTCGGGGGGCCTACGAGCAGTACTTC. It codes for CASSRGAYEQYF.

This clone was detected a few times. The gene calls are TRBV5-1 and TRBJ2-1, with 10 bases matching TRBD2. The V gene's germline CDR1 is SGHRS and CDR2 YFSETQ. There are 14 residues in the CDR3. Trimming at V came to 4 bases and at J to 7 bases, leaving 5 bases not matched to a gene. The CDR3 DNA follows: TGCGCCAGCAGCGAACTAGCGGGAAAGAATGAGCAGTTCTTC. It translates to CASSELAGKNEQFF.

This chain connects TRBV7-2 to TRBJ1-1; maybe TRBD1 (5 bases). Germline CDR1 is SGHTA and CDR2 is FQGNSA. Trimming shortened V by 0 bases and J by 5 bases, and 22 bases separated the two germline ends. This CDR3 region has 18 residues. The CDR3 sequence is CASSLAVSLGREGTEAFF. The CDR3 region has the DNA TGTGCCAGCAGCTTAGCGGTCTCGTTGGGCAGGGAAGGAACTGAAGCTTTCTTT.

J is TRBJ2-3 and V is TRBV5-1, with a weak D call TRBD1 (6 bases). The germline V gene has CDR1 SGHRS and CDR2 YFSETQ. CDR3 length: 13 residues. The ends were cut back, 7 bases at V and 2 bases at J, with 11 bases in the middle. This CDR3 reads CASGGQYTDTQYF. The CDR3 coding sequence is TGCGCCAGCGGAGGACAGTACACAGATACGCAGTATTTT.

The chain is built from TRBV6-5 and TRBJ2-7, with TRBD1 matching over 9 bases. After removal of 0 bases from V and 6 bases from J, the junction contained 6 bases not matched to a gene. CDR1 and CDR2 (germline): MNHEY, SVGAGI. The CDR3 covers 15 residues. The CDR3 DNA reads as TGTGCCAGCAGTTACTCGGGGACAGGGAGTGGCGAGCAGTACTTC. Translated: CASSYSGTGSGEQYF.

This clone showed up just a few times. For the CDR3, the DNA is TGTGCCAGCAGCCAAGATATTGCGGGCGGGGGCACAGATACGCAGTATTTT. It is translated as CASSQDIAGGGTDTQYF. The V gene is TRBV4-2, the J gene TRBJ2-3; a possible D gene is TRBD2 (6 bases). V lost 0 bases and J 1 base, leaving 14 bases between the germline ends. Germline V CDR1 and CDR2: LGHNA, YNFKEQ. This CDR3 is 17 amino acids long.

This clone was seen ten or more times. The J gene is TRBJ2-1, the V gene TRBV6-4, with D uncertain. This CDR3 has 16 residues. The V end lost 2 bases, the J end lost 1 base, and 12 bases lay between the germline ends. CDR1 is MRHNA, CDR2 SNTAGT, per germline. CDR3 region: CASSDEATGSYNEQFF. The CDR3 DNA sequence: TGTGCCAGCAGTGACGAGGCCACTGGGTCCTACAATGAGCAGTTCTTC.

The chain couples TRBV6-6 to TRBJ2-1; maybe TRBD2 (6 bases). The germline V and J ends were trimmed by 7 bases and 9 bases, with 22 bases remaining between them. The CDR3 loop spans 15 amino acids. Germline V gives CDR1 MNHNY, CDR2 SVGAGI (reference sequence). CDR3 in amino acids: CASTYDRGWGSEQFF. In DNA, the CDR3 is TGTGCCAGCACCTATGACCGGGGGTGGGGGAGTGAGCAGTTCTTC.

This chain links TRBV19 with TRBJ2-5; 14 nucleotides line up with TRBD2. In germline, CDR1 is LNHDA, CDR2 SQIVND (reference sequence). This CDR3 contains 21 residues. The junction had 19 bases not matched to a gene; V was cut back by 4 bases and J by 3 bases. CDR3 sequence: CASSSTNQLGRGLAGEETQYF. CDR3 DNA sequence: TGTGCCAGTAGTAGTACGAACCAACTCGGGAGGGGACTAGCGGGAGAAGAGACCCAGTACTTC.

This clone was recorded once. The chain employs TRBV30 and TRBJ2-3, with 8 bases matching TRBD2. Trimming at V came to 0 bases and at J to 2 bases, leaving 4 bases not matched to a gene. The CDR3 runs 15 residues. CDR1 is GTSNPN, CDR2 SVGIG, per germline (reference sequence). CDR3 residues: CAWSVPAGDTDTQYF. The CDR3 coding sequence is TGTGCCTGGAGTGTCCCAGCGGGAGACACAGATACGCAGTATTTT.

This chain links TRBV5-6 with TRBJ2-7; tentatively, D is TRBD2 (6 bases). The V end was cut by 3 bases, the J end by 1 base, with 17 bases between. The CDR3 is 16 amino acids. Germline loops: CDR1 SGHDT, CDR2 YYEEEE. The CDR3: CASSSQLLARSYEQYF. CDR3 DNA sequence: TGTGCCAGCAGCTCGCAGCTTCTAGCGCGATCCTACGAGCAGTACTTC.

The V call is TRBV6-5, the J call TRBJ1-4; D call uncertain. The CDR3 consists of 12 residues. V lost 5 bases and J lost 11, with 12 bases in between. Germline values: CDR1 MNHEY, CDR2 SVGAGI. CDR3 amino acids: CASSTREEKLFF. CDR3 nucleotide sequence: TGTGCCAGCAGTACTAGGGAGGAGAAACTGTTTTTT.